These 8 T cell receptor beta chains came from one sample sequenced in a study of neurological immune-mediated disorders (dated by TCRdb to about 2019). Libraries came from 5' RACE. TCRdb shows the sequencer as Illumina HiSeq 2500. Clones were called with MiXCR by TCRdb after fastp trimmed the public reads at Q25, and only in-frame beta chains were retained. Every entry covers one CDR3 protein and lists the most common genes and DNA from its rows. For this sample there are about 60,000 distinct CDR3 sequences; roughly 4% appear just once. Of the sample, approximately 1.6% falls within the top ten clones. The sequencing sample was made of PBMCs. The receptors shown here come from a man aged 30-40 years with multiple sclerosis.

At least ten counts were recorded for this clonotype. This rearrangement joins TRBV5-1 to TRBJ2-3; 7 bases align to TRBD2. The germline V gene has CDR1 SGHRS and CDR2 YFSETQ. The CDR3 totals 15 residues. With 2 bases clipped from V and 7 bases from J, the junction kept 10 bases outside the gene matches. CDR3 nucleotide sequence: TGCGCCAGCAGCTTAGGAGCGGGAAGTTTGAATACGCAGTATTTT. It translates to CASSLGAGSLNTQYF.

This clonotype was seen repeatedly, ten times or more. This rearrangement joins TRBV6-5 to TRBJ2-7, with 10 bases aligning to TRBD2. The germline gives CDR1 MNHEY, CDR2 SVGAGI. The junction had 7 bases not matched to a gene; V was cut back by 2 bases and J by 3 bases. The CDR3 covers 16 residues. DNA of the CDR3: TGTGCCAGCAGTTACGTGGGACTAGCGAATTTCTACGAGCAGTACTTC. It translates to CASSYVGLANFYEQYF.

The genes are TRBV20-1 and TRBJ2-7, with 10 bases fitting TRBD1. Looked up from germline, CDR1 is DFQATT and CDR2 is SNEGSKA (reference sequence). V gave up 7 bases and J gave up 4 bases; unmatched junction bases: 4. The length of the CDR3 is 12 residues. The CDR3 loop reads CSGGTGVYEQYF. The CDR3 region has the DNA TGCAGTGGAGGGACAGGGGTATACGAGCAGTACTTC.

The table lists this clonotype with many counts. The chain has TRBV20-1 and TRBJ2-1; TRBD1 matches at 8 bases. CDR1 DFQATT and CDR2 SNEGSKA come from the germline V gene (reference sequence). The CDR3 is 16 amino acids. J gave up 2 bases and V 0 bases, and 6 bases lay outside the gene matches. The CDR3 sequence is CSARDPMGQAYNEQFF. For the CDR3, the DNA is TGCAGTGCTAGAGACCCAATGGGACAGGCCTACAATGAGCAGTTCTTC.

This clonotype was found many times. The chain has TRBV7-9 and TRBJ2-3, with a weak D call TRBD2 (6 bases). Between the trimmed V and J ends, which lost 5 bases and 2 bases, there was a span of 8 bases. Germline assignment: CDR1 SEHNR and CDR2 FQNEAQ (reference sequence). The CDR3 is 13 amino acids. For the CDR3, the DNA is TGTGCCAGCAGCGCGGGGATCACAGATACGCAGTATTTT. As protein: CASSAGITDTQYF.

This clonotype was seen at least ten times. This chain connects TRBV20-1 to TRBJ2-2, with a weak D call TRBD2 (6 bases). Germline V gene lookup returns CDR1 DFQATT and CDR2 SNEGSKA (reference sequence). The CDR3 length is 12 residues. The ends were cut back, 7 bases at V and 5 bases at J, with 11 bases in the middle. The CDR3: CSGLTRTGELFF. In nucleotides, the CDR3 is TGCAGTGGCCTGACTAGGACCGGGGAGCTGTTTTTT.

This clonotype has ten or more counts. In DNA, the CDR3 is TGCGCCAGCAGCTTGGGGGGGGAGCAGGGCCAGCCCCAGCATTTT. Its protein product is CASSLGGEQGQPQHF. V and J are TRBV5-1 and TRBJ1-5; tentatively, D is TRBD1 (5 bases). The V and J ends lost 0 bases and 7 bases respectively, with 14 bases between them. Germline V gives CDR1 SGHRS, CDR2 YFSETQ. The CDR3 extends over 15 amino acids.

This clonotype was counted at least ten times. The V and J genes are TRBV7-3 and TRBJ2-3; a possible D gene is TRBD2 (7 bases). The V gene lost 2 bases and the J gene lost 0 bases, with 12 bases spanning the gap. Per germline, CDR1 SGHTA and CDR2 FQGTGA. This CDR3 spans 16 amino acids. CDR3 region: CASSLPGGISTDTQYF. CDR3 bases: TGTGCCAGCAGCTTACCGGGGGGCATAAGCACAGATACGCAGTATTTT.